This T cell receptor beta chain was identified in a study of cytomegalovirus exposure and HLA in healthy donors. Overall study context: The roughly 130 validation repertoires, a later analysis reported, used the same platform as the approximately 670 repertoires from the first cohort.

Donors were drawn from the approximately 120-subject validation cohort, separate from the 666-subject first cohort. Whole-study findings and limits: Generally TCR sequences proved uncommon, though certain public TCRs appeared in numerous donors. Reportedly, diagnosis of cytomegalovirus status by the classifier showed high specificity and sensitivity.

Turning to this clone: What it binds is unknown.

V was pared by 2 bases and J by 5 bases, with 4 bases of the junction left unmatched. Germline CDR1 and CDR2: SNHLY and FYNNEI. CDR3 length: 15 residues. The table came from immunoSEQ multiplex PCR; TCRdb's copy has only in-frame clones and leaves some out. The sample contains hundreds of thousands of clones, approximately 90% of which appear only once. Source material: PBMCs. This clonotype was obtained from a woman aged 18-29 years in good health and CMV-seronegative. The chain combines TRBV2 with TRBJ2-1; 9 nucleotides align to TRBD2. The CDR3 spells CASSELASGNNEQFF. The CDR3 DNA sequence: TGTGCCAGCAGTGAATTGGCTAGCGGGAACAATGAGCAGTTCTTC.